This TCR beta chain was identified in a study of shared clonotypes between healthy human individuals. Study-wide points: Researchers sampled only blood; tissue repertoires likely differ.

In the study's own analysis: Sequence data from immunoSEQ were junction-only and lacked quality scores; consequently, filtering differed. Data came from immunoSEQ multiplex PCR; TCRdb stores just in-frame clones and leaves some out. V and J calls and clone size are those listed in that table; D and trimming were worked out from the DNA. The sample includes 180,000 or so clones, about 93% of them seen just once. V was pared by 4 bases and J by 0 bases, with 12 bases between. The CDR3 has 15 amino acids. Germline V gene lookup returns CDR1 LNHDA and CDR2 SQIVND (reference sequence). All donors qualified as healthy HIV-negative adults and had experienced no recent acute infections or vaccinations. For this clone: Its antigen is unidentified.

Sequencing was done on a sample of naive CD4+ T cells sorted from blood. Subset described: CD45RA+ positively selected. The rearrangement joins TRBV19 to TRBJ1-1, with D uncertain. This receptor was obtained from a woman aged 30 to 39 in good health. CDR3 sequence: CASSTLRNLNTEAFF. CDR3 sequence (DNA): TGTGCCAGTAGTACCCTCAGAAACTTGAACACTGAAGCTTTCTTT. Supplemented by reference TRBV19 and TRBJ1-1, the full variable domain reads DGGITQSPKYLFRKEGQNVTLSCEQNLNHDAMYWYRQDPGQGLRLIYYSQIVNDFQKGDIAEGYSVSREKKESFPLTVTSAQKNPTAFYLCASSTLRNLNTEAFFGQGTRLTVV.